The T cell receptor (beta chain) under discussion was sequenced for a study of blood T cells in healthy people across ages. CDR1 DFQATT and CDR2 SNEGSKA come from the germline V gene (reference sequence). This CDR3 has 15 amino acids. V was pared by 5 bases and J by 0 bases, with 7 bases of the junction left unmatched. A second PCR of about 6 to 12 cycles used a sample-barcoded 5' primer and a J-beta primer mix. MiXCR was run by TCRdb on the 5' RACE reads, yielding one entry per CDR3 protein. Altogether under 2,000,000 distinct CDR3 sequences are present, around 48% being singletons, with the ten largest covering approximately 2.1%.

The clonotype was recovered from a woman between 40 and 50 years old in good health. The chain combines TRBV20-1 with TRBJ2-1; the match to TRBD2 covers 7 bases. Sequenced: blood. The CDR3 coding sequence is TGCAGTGCTGTAGGGCGGGGGAGCTCCTACAATGAGCAGTTCTTC. It is translated as CSAVGRGSSYNEQFF.